This paragraph covers one TCR beta chain sequence. Its antigen is not identified. This CDR3 is 14 amino acids long. The germline gives CDR1 SGHRS, CDR2 YFSETQ. V was clipped by 4 bases and J by 8 bases; unmatched bases: 7. Deep TCR-beta sequencing used DNA from uncultured naive and memory CD4+ T cells. Clones were read by immunoSEQ multiplex PCR, and TCRdb kept only the in-frame ones, dropping some. Among approximately 60,000 clones listed, under 95% were seen once. This entry is derived from a study of CD4 T cells in relation to SARS-CoV-2 and coronaviruses. Whole-study context: Convalescent patients were about eight males and 4 females; two were Hispanic. Shared crossreactive spike epitopes were mapped to their HLA restriction.

Study findings and constraints: Memory recall responses, not primary responses primed in culture, are what the assay detects.

The specimen sequenced was naive CD4+ T cells from PBMCs. As for subset: naive CD4+ T cells isolated by negative enrichment. The rearrangement links TRBV5-1 to TRBJ2-1, with 9 bases aligning to TRBD2. The sequence came from an adult with COVID-19. This CDR3 is CASSGGRAGDEQFF. CDR3 sequence (DNA): TGCGCCAGCAGCGGCGGGAGGGCCGGGGATGAGCAGTTCTTC.